Each of the 26 T cell receptor beta chains below was sequenced from the same sample in a study of cytomegalovirus exposure and HLA in healthy donors listed by TCRdb under 2017. Library generation was performed with the immunoSEQ multiplex PCR assay. A mixture of 60 forward primers for TCR Vbeta segments and 13 reverse primers for TCR Jbeta segments was used in the multiplex PCR. TCRdb took over this immuneACCESS table, retaining in-frame rearrangements with V and J assigned. Such tables are incomplete; in checked studies, under half of the missing clones stem from an unresolved V gene, and the remainder is unexplained. A total of approximately 61,000 clones appear in this sample, approximately 80% of them only once. Of the sample, 7.8% falls within the top ten clones. The sample was PBMCs. These receptors all stem from a young man in good health and CMV-seropositive.

The chain has TRBV28 and TRBJ2-7, with 7 bases lining up with TRBD2. Trimming cost V 5 bases and J 4 bases; bases outside gene matches: 8. CDR1 is MDHEN and CDR2 is SYDVKM in the germline V gene. The CDR3 has 14 residues. CDR3 in amino acids: CASSIREGWYEQYF. Written as DNA, the CDR3 is TGTGCCAGCAGTATAAGGGAGGGGTGGTACGAGCAGTACTTC.

The gene calls are TRBV10-3 and TRBJ1-5; 8 bases are a match to TRBD1. J lost 1 base, V lost 6 bases, and 8 bases had no gene match. This CDR3 spans 16 amino acids. Germline V gives CDR1 ENHRY, CDR2 SYGVKD. CDR3 residues: CAISQGAGQSNQPQHF. The CDR3 DNA follows: TGTGCCATCAGCCAGGGGGCAGGTCAGAGCAATCAGCCCCAGCATTTT.

CDR3 sequence: CASSIWGTGDQPQHF. Written as DNA, the CDR3 is TGTGCCAGCAGCATATGGGGGACAGGGGACCAGCCCCAGCATTTT. J is TRBJ1-5 and V is TRBV21-1; the listed D gene, TRBD1, was not tested against the DNA. TRBV21-1 is recorded as a pseudogene. This CDR3 has 15 amino acids.

In this sample, this clone turned up a few times. The rearrangement uses TRBV6-5 and TRBJ1-2; TRBD1 might be the D (6 bases). Germline values: CDR1 MNHEY, CDR2 SVGAGI. The CDR3 consists of 16 residues. Between the trimmed V and J ends, which lost 2 bases and 5 bases, there was a span of 18 bases. CDR3 coding DNA: TGTGCCAGCAGTTACGATAGTGGGGGGGCGGGGTATGGCTACACCTTC. It yields the protein CASSYDSGGAGYGYTF.

J is TRBJ1-1 and V is TRBV9, with D perhaps matching TRBD1 (5 bases). Germline CDR1 reads SGDLS; CDR2 reads YYNGEE. Trimming left V 6 bases short and J 5 bases short, with 14 bases between. CDR3 length equals 13 residues. CDR3 in DNA: TGTGCCAGCACCGGGCGGGGGAGAACTGAAGCTTTCTTT. Residues: CASTGRGRTEAFF.

The V gene is TRBV20-1, the J gene TRBJ1-2; 7 nucleotides align to TRBD1. This CDR3 is built from 11 residues. Trimming took 5 bases from V and 3 from J; bases not matched to a gene: 0. CDR1 is DFQATT and CDR2 is SNEGSKA in the germline V gene (reference sequence). CDR3 in amino acids: CSADRDYGYTF. CDR3 nucleotide sequence: TGCAGTGCTGACAGGGACTATGGCTACACCTTC.

The chain joins TRBV4-1 to TRBJ2-3; 11 nucleotides align to TRBD2. CDR3 size: 15 residues. V shed 6 bases and J 5 bases; nucleotides not matched to a gene: 7. The germline V gene has CDR1 MGHRA and CDR2 YSYEKL. DNA for the CDR3: TGCGCCAGCAGAGCCTTAGCGGGAGGGCAAGATACGCAGTATTTT. This translates into CASRALAGGQDTQYF.

This chain uses TRBV6-1 with TRBJ1-2; no reliable D call. The CDR3 extends over 13 amino acids. V shed 2 bases and J shed 2 bases, with 6 bases lying between them. Germline CDR1 is MNHNS and CDR2 is SASEGT. CDR3 DNA sequence: TGTGCCAGCAGTGAAAATATGAACTATGGCTACACCTTC. The encoded protein is CASSENMNYGYTF.

This chain uses TRBV6-6 with TRBJ1-2; 7 bases are shared with TRBD1. The CDR3 runs 15 residues. Trimming cost V 9 bases and J 2 bases; bases outside gene matches: 12. Germline CDR1 is MNHNY and CDR2 is SVGAGI (reference sequence). The CDR3 loop is CASASGQTINYGYTF. The DNA of the CDR3 is TGTGCCAGTGCTTCGGGACAGACCATCAACTATGGCTACACCTTC.

In regard to this clone: The limits of the CDR3 on the DNA are not certain, so only TCRdb's listed CDR3 is given. The genes are TRBV21-1 and TRBJ2-1; TRBD2, as called in the table, went unchecked against the DNA. TRBV21-1 is marked as a pseudogene. The CDR3 comprises 16 residues, both ends counted. CDR3 residues: CASSKVGSGSYNEQFF.

The chain links TRBV30 to TRBJ1-4; D is possibly TRBD1 (5 bases). Germline V CDR1 and CDR2: GTSNPN, SVGIG (reference sequence). The CDR3 covers 13 residues. V lost 8 bases, J lost 0 bases, and 10 bases lay in between. The CDR3: CALGQPTNEKLFF. The CDR3 region has the DNA TGTGCCCTGGGGCAGCCAACTAATGAAAAACTGTTTTTT.

The V gene is TRBV25-1, the J gene TRBJ2-7; D gene unclear. Trimming took off 3 bases at V and 7 bases at J, with 16 bases between the two ends. CDR1 MGHDK and CDR2 SYGVNS come from the germline V gene. This CDR3 is 14 amino acids long. DNA for the CDR3: TGTGCCAGCAGTGACCCCGTGGGTATGCGGGAGCAGTACTTC. This encodes CASSDPVGMREQYF.

The chain joins TRBV10-2 to TRBJ2-7; the D is unclear. Germline V gene data show CDR1 as WSHSY and CDR2 as SAAADI. Between the trimmed V and J ends, which lost 3 bases and 0 bases, there was a span of 15 bases. The CDR3 totals 16 residues. The CDR3 sequence is CASSESGGAYSYEQYF. CDR3 nucleotides: TGCGCCAGCAGTGAAAGTGGCGGAGCCTACTCCTACGAGCAGTACTTC.

This clone showed up just a few times. The chain uses TRBV2 and TRBJ2-6; 9 bases agree with TRBD1. Per the germline V gene, CDR1 is SNHLY and CDR2 is FYNNEI. There are 16 residues in the CDR3. Trimming cost V 4 bases and J 3 bases; bases outside gene matches: 4. The CDR3 coding sequence is TGTGCCAGCAGTGTGGGGACAGGGAGTGGGGCCAACGTCCTGACTTTC. Its translation is CASSVGTGSGANVLTF. Filled out from reference TRBV2 and TRBJ2-6, the complete variable domain reads EPEVTQTPSHQVTQMGQEVILRCVPISNHLYFYWYRQILGQKVEFLVSFYNNEISEKSEIFDDQFSVERPDGSNFTLKIRSTKLEDSAMYFCASSVGTGSGANVLTFGAGSRLTVL.

CDR3 loop: CASSRYRYNEQFF. DNA of the CDR3: TGTGCCAGCAGCCGGTACAGATACAATGAGCAGTTCTTC. This chain connects TRBV14 to TRBJ2-1; D remains unclear. Germline V gene sequence: CDR1 SGHDN, CDR2 FVKESK. This CDR3 is built from 13 residues. V dropped 4 bases and J dropped 4 bases, with 8 bases sitting between them.

In this sample, this clone turned up once. The chain has TRBV30 and TRBJ2-5; TRBD2 might be the D (5 bases). The CDR3 extends over 15 amino acids. The ends were cut back, 7 bases at V and 1 base at J, with 19 bases in the middle. Looked up from germline, CDR1 is GTSNPN and CDR2 is SVGIG (reference sequence). The CDR3 loop reads CASQPPPGIQETQYF. The CDR3 bases are TGTGCCTCCCAGCCCCCCCCGGGGATCCAAGAGACCCAGTACTTC. The variable domain in full, with the rest retrieved from reference TRBV30 and TRBJ2-5, is SQTIHQWPATLVQPVGSPLSLECTVEGTSNPNLYWYRQAAGRGLQLLFYSVGIGQISSEVPQNLSASRPQDRQFILSSKKLLLSDSGFYLCASQPPPGIQETQYFGPGTRLLVL.

This clone was seen only a few times. The rearrangement joins TRBV27 to TRBJ1-1; 7 bases are shared with TRBD1. J was trimmed by 11 bases and V by 6 bases; bases with no gene match: 12. The germline V gene encodes CDR1 MNHEY and CDR2 SMNVEV (reference sequence). The CDR3 loop spans 13 amino acids. The CDR3 spells CASRRQGEVRAFF. CDR3 bases: TGTGCCAGCAGGAGACAGGGCGAGGTACGGGCTTTCTTT.

This clone was detected only a few times. The chain joins TRBV11-2 to TRBJ1-5; D remains ambiguous. The CDR3 loop spans 18 amino acids. The germline CDR1 and CDR2 sequences are SGHAT and FQNNGV. V lost 0 bases, J lost 2 bases, and 17 bases lay in between. The CDR3 sequence: CASSLEGIGGPRNQPQHF. CDR3 nucleotide sequence: TGTGCCAGCAGCTTAGAGGGTATTGGAGGGCCTCGCAATCAGCCCCAGCATTTT.

The J gene is TRBJ2-7, the V gene TRBV30; 9 bases align to TRBD1. Germline trimming cut 1 base from V and 7 bases from J; bases unmatched to any gene: 8. Looked up from germline, CDR1 is GTSNPN and CDR2 is SVGIG (reference sequence). The CDR3 covers 14 residues. CDR3 region: CAWSGRDRVREQYF. The CDR3 DNA reads TGTGCCTGGAGTGGCCGGGACAGGGTCCGAGAGCAGTACTTC. The full variable domain, completed using reference TRBV30 and TRBJ2-7, is SQTIHQWPATLVQPVGSPLSLECTVEGTSNPNLYWYRQAAGRGLQLLFYSVGIGQISSEVPQNLSASRPQDRQFILSSKKLLLSDSGFYLCAWSGRDRVREQYFGPGTRLTVT.

The rearrangement joins TRBV30 to TRBJ2-6, with 7 positions matching TRBD2. There are 17 residues in the CDR3. Germline V lookup: CDR1 GTSNPN, CDR2 SVGIG (reference sequence). V was clipped by 1 base and J by 0 bases; unmatched bases: 6. DNA for the CDR3: TGTGCCTGGAGTGGGGGGAGGGCCCTCTCTGGGGCCAACGTCCTGACTTTC. Translated, it gives CAWSGGRALSGANVLTF.

The chain couples TRBV5-1 to TRBJ2-5; tentatively, D is TRBD2 (6 bases). Germline assignment: CDR1 SGHRS and CDR2 YFSETQ. V was shortened by 5 bases and J by 3 bases, with 14 bases between the two germline ends. There are 14 residues in the CDR3. For the CDR3, the DNA is TGCGCCAGCAGGCGTAGCGGAAGTGAAGAGACCCAGTACTTC. This codes for CASRRSGSEETQYF.

In this sample, this clone turned up once. The chain uses TRBV7-2 and TRBJ2-1; D is perhaps TRBD2 (6 bases). V lost 8 bases and J lost 4, with 12 bases in between. Germline V gene sequence: CDR1 SGHTA, CDR2 FQGNSA. The CDR3 loop spans 13 amino acids. The CDR3 protein is CASARSGYNEQFF. The CDR3 DNA follows: TGTGCCAGCGCACGTAGCGGATACAATGAGCAGTTCTTC.

The chain carries TRBV10-1 and TRBJ2-3, with D maybe TRBD2 (5 bases). Per the germline V gene, CDR1 is WNHNN and CDR2 is SYGVQD (reference sequence). V was cut by 6 bases and J by 3 bases, with 10 bases left in between. The length of the CDR3 is 13 residues. CDR3 residues: CASSRGSTDTQYF. CDR3 in DNA: TGCGCCAGCAGCCGCGGGTCGACAGATACGCAGTATTTT.

The V and J genes are TRBV15 and TRBJ2-5; no firm D call. V lost 0 bases and J lost 5, with 7 bases in between. This CDR3 comprises 13 residues. Looked up from germline, CDR1 is LNHNV and CDR2 is YYDKDF (reference sequence). The CDR3: CATSRDRRETQYF. CDR3 sequence (DNA): TGTGCCACCAGCAGAGATCGCCGGGAGACCCAGTACTTC.

The rearrangement uses TRBV7-2 and TRBJ2-3; 8 nucleotides align to TRBD2. The CDR3 totals 15 residues. CDR1 and CDR2 from the germline V gene are SGHTA and FQGNSA. Unmatched junction bases numbered 10, after V lost 5 bases and J lost 6 bases. CDR3 protein: CASSLTSGLGDTQYF. The CDR3 bases are TGTGCCAGCAGCCTTACTAGCGGTTTGGGGGATACGCAGTATTTT.

The chain joins TRBV4-2 to TRBJ2-7; no definite D call. The CDR3 has 17 residues. Trimming stripped 0 bases from V and 6 bases from J, with 21 bases between. Germline V gives CDR1 LGHNA, CDR2 YNFKEQ. In DNA form, the CDR3 reads TGTGCCAGCAGCCAAGATCCTCACTCCTCGCCCCCGGTCGAGCAGTACTTC. Protein: CASSQDPHSSPPVEQYF.